This is a list of T cell receptor beta chains from one sample in a study of blood T cell repertoires in COVID-19. Profiled with immunoSEQ multiplex PCR; TCRdb holds only in-frame clones, not every one. The data hold roughly 190,000 clones, with 80% to 85% observed a single time. The sequencing input was PBMCs or T cells enriched from blood (not recorded which). The receptors were sampled from a woman in her 30s who had been exposed to COVID-19. The CDR3 runs from the conserved cysteine through the conserved F or W. A D gene is named only where the DNA matches it firmly. Clone size appears in some rows only: once, few, many, or a class for an expanded clone.

J gene	D gene	V gene	clone size	CDR3 length	CDR3 DNA	CDR3 protein
TRBJ1-2	-	TRBV3-1/TRBV3-2	-	14	TGTGCCAGCAGCCCCTGGACGGGACTCTATGGCTACACCTTC	CASSPWTGLYGYTF
TRBJ1-6	-	TRBV21-1	-	16	TGTGCCAGCACGTACCCAAAGGGGGCTGGTAATTCACCCCTCCACTTT	CASTYPKGAGNSPLHF
TRBJ1-3	TRBD1	TRBV7-2	once	15	TGTGCCAGCAGCTTAGCTGGGACAGGAGGGAACACCATATATTTT	CASSLAGTGGNTIYF
TRBJ2-4	-	TRBV6-1	-	15	TGTGCCAGCAGTGAGAGGACACACTCCAAAAACATTCAGTACTTC	CASSERTHSKNIQYF
TRBJ1-1	TRBD1	TRBV9	-	15	TGTGCCAGCAGCGTAGCAGGGACAGAGAACACTGAAGCTTTCTTT	CASSVAGTENTEAFF
TRBJ1-1	TRBD1	TRBV7-8	-	14	TGTGCCAGCTGGGACAGGATAGTTGACACTGAAGCTTTCTTT	CASWDRIVDTEAFF
TRBJ1-4	-	TRBV12-5	-	18	TGTGCTAGTGGTTTGGTGCGGGAGTACCTTGCAACTAATGAAAAACTGTTTTTT	CASGLVREYLATNEKLFF
TRBJ1-1	-	TRBV19	-	13	TGTGCCAGTAGTATGGGACAGAACACTGAAGCTTTCTTT	CASSMGQNTEAFF
TRBJ2-2	-	TRBV10-1	-	12	TGCGCCAGCAGTCAACGGACCGGGGAGCTGTTTTTT	CASSQRTGELFF
TRBJ1-1	-	TRBV6-5	-	16	TGTGCCAGCAGTTACTCGGTAAGGGGCTCGGGCACTGAAGCTTTCTTT	CASSYSVRGSGTEAFF
TRBJ2-1	TRBD2	TRBV4-1	few	17	TGCGCCAGCAGCCAAGTGAAACAGCGGGGGGCCTACAATGAGCAGTTCTTC	CASSQVKQRGAYNEQFF
TRBJ1-2	-	TRBV19	-	13	TGTGCCAGTAGAGATCCGACTCTCTATGGCTACACCTTC	CASRDPTLYGYTF
TRBJ2-2	-	TRBV15	-	13	TGTGCCACCCAGGGGCGAGACACCGGGGAGCTGTTTTTT	CATQGRDTGELFF
TRBJ2-7	-	TRBV7-9	-	13	TGTGCCAGCAGGGATTCTGAGGGCTACGAGCAGTACTTC	CASRDSEGYEQYF
TRBJ1-4	-	TRBV13	-	15	TGTGCCAGCAGCTTCCGGGGGGGACGTAATGAAAAACTGTTTTTT	CASSFRGGRNEKLFF
TRBJ1-1	-	TRBV20-1	-	11	TGTAGCGGACATTACAACACTGAAGCTTTCTTT	CSGHYNTEAFF
TRBJ2-3	TRBD2	TRBV5-1	once	18	TGCGCCAGCAGCTCGGCCCGAGGGACTAGCGGGGGGTTAGATACGCAGTATTTT	CASSSARGTSGGLDTQYF
TRBJ1-2	-	TRBV19	-	16	TGTGCCAGTAGTATTAAAGGGGACACTTCACTCTATGGCTACACCTTC	CASSIKGDTSLYGYTF
TRBJ1-2	TRBD1	TRBV6-2/TRBV6-3	once	14	TGTGCCAGCAGTTACCAGGGGGCTAACTATGGCTACACCTTC	CASSYQGANYGYTF
TRBJ2-7	-	TRBV10-3	-	11	TGTGCCATCAGTTGGGGAGCCGAGCAGTACTTC	CAISWGAEQYF
TRBJ1-4	-	TRBV29-1	-	10	TGCAGCGCCCGCGCGGAAAAACTGTTTTTT	CSARAEKLFF
TRBJ2-2	TRBD2	TRBV9	-	18	TGTGCCAGCAGCGAGGGCCTAGCGGGGGGCCCGAACACCGGGGAGCTGTTTTTT	CASSEGLAGGPNTGELFF
TRBJ1-2	TRBD1	TRBV2	-	19	TGTGCCAGCAGTGAAGCGGGTTATCCAGTGGGACAGGGGAGCTATGGCTACACCTTC	CASSEAGYPVGQGSYGYTF